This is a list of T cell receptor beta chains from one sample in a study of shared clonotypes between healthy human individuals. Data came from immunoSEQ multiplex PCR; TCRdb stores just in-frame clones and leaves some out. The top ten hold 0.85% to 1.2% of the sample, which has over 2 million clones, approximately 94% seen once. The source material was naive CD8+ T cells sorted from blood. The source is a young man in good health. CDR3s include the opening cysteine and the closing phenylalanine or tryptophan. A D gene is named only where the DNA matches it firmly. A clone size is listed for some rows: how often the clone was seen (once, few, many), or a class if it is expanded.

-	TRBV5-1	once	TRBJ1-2	TGCGCCAGCAGCTTCTTATTGCCCGGGAATGGCTACACCTTC	CASSFLLPGNGYTF
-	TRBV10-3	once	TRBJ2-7	TGTGCCATCAGTGAGTCGACGGTGACAGCCTCCTACGAGCAGTACTTC	CAISESTVTASYEQYF
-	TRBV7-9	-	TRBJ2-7	TGTGCCAGCAGCTCAGACCGCTCCTACGAGCAGTACTTC	CASSSDRSYEQYF
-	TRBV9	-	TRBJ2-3	TGTGCCAGCAGCGCAGGGGGGGTAGCGGAAGACACAGATACGCAGTATTTT	CASSAGGVAEDTDTQYF
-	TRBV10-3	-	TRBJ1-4	TGTGCCATCAGTGACCCGGCCCTATCCGACGTAAAACTGTTTTTT	CAISDPALSDVKLFF
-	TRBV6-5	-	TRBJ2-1	TGTGCCAGCAGTTACTCATCCGGGAGCTCCTACAATGAGCAGTTCTTC	CASSYSSGSSYNEQFF
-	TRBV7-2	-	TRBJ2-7	TGTGCCAGCAGCTCATTTACCTCCTACGAGCAGTACTTC	CASSSFTSYEQYF
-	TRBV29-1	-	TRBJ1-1	TGCAGCGTTGAAGATCATCTGTGGCAGGCGCACCTGAACACTGAAGCTTTCTTT	CSVEDHLWQAHLNTEAFF
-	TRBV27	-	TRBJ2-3	TGTGCCAGCAGTGCGCAGTTAGTTTTGGACGATACGCAGTATTTT	CASSAQLVLDDTQYF
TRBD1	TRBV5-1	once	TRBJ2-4	TGCGCCAGCAGCTTACCAACAAGGGGGCCAAAAAACATTCAGTACTTC	CASSLPTRGPKNIQYF
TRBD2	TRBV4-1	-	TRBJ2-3	TGCGCCAGCAGCCACCCTAGCGGGAGGGGCGAGCCGCAGTATTTT	CASSHPSGRGEPQYF
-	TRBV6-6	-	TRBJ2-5	TGTGCCAGCAGTTACCAGCAGTTCAACCGGGAGACCCAGTACTTC	CASSYQQFNRETQYF
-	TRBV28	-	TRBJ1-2	TGTGCCAGCAGCCAGGGGCAACGGGCCTCCTATGGCTACACCTTC	CASSQGQRASYGYTF
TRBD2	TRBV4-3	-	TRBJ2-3	TGCGCCAGCAGCGGGCGGCTAGCGGGGAGCACAGATACGCAGTATTTT	CASSGRLAGSTDTQYF
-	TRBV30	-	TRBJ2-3	TGTGCCTGGACCCAACAGAATACGCAGTATTTT	CAWTQQNTQYF
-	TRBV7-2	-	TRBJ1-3	TGTGCCAGCAGCTTGGGAAACACCATATATTTT	CASSLGNTIYF
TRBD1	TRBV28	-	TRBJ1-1	TGTGCCAGCAGTTTAGGACAGGGGACTGAAGCTTTCTTT	CASSLGQGTEAFF
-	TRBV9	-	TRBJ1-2	TGTGCCAGCAGCGCATATTTGGGAACCGGGACACTCGGCGACTACACCTTC	CASSAYLGTGTLGDYTF
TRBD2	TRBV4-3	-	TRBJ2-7	TGCGCCAGCAGCCAAGATGGAGCGGGAGGACGTAACTCCTACGAGCAGTACTTC	CASSQDGAGGRNSYEQYF
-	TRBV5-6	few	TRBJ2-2	TGTGCCAGCAGCTTAAACACCGGGGAGCTGTTTTTT	CASSLNTGELFF
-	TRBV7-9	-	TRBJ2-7	TGTGCCAGCAGCTTAGAAAGAGGGGGCTACGAGCAGTACTTC	CASSLERGGYEQYF
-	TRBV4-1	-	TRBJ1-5	TGCGCCAGCAGCCAAGATCAGGGCATGGTGTATCAGCCCCAGCATTTT	CASSQDQGMVYQPQHF
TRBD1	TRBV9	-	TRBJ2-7	TGTGCCAGCAGCGTAACAGGGGGCTACGAGCAGTACTTC	CASSVTGGYEQYF
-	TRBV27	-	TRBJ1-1	TGTGCCAGCAGTCTCGGCAGGATGAACACTGAAGCTTTCTTT	CASSLGRMNTEAFF
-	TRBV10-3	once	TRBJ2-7	TGTGCCATCAGGGACCCTAGAAGCTCCTACGAGCAGTACTTC	CAIRDPRSSYEQYF
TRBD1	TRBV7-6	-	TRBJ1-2	TGTGCCCGCAAGGGGGCCTCCCCCTATGGCTACACCTTC	CARKGASPYGYTF
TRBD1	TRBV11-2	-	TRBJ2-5	TGTGCCAGCAGCCCAGGGACAGGGGAGACCCAGTACTTC	CASSPGTGETQYF
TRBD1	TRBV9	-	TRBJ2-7	TGTGCCAGCAGCGTAGAAGGGACAGGGATGTACGAGCAGTACTTC	CASSVEGTGMYEQYF
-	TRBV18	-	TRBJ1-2	TGTGCCAGCTCACTCGGAGGTTCGGACAGTTATACGATACACTATGGCTACACCTTC	CASSLGGSDSYTIHYGYTF
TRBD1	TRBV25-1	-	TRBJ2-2	TGTGCCAGCAGGCGACAGGGGAACACCGGGGAGCTGTTTTTT	CASRRQGNTGELFF
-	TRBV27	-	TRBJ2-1	TGTGCCAGTAGGAGGTCCTACAATGAGCAGTTCTTC	CASRRSYNEQFF
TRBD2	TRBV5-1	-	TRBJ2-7	TGCGCCAGCAGCTTGTCCTTGGGTACTAGCGGGAGGTCCGAGCAGTACTTC	CASSLSLGTSGRSEQYF
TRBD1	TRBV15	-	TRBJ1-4	TGTGCCACCGGGACAGGGGTCGAAAAACTGTTTTTT	CATGTGVEKLFF
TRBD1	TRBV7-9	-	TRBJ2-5	TGTGCCAGCAGCTGGACAGGGTATCCCGAGACCCAGTACTTC	CASSWTGYPETQYF
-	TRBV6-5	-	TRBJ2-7	TGTGCCAGCAGTTACCTTGGCGAGCAGTACTTC	CASSYLGEQYF
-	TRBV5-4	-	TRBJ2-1	TGTGCCAGCAGCGTGGGACATGAGCAGTTCTTC	CASSVGHEQFF
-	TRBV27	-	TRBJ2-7	TGTGCCAGCAGTTTATTGCTTAAGGAGCCCTACGAGCAGTACTTC	CASSLLLKEPYEQYF
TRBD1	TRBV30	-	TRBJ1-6	TGTGCCTGGAGTGTAGAGGCAGGGGGTAATTCACCCCTCCACTTT	CAWSVEAGGNSPLHF
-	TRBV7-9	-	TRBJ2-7	TGTGCCAGCCGGGCAGGGGGGTCCTACGAGCAGTACTTC	CASRAGGSYEQYF
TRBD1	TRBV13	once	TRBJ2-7	TGTGCCAGCAGCTCTGAAATGGGACAGGGGGTCTACGAGCAGTACTTC	CASSSEMGQGVYEQYF
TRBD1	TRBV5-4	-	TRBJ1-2	TGTGCCAGCAGCTTTGACAGGGTCTACTATGGCTACACCTTC	CASSFDRVYYGYTF
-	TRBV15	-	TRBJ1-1	TGTGCCACCAGCATGGACAGGAACACTGAAGCTTTCTTT	CATSMDRNTEAFF
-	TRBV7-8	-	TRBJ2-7	TGTGCCAGCAGCTTAGTGGGGTTCTCCTACGAGCAGTACTTC	CASSLVGFSYEQYF
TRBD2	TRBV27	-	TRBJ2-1	TGTGCCAGCAGTATCCCGACTAGCGGGAGTGGGAATGAGCAGTTCTTC	CASSIPTSGSGNEQFF
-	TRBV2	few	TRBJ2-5	TGTGCCACGTCCCCCCGGGAAGTTAACGCCCAGTACTTC	CATSPREVNAQYF
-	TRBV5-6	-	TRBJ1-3	TGTGCCAGCAGCTTGTCGTTCTCTGGAAACACCATATATTTT	CASSLSFSGNTIYF
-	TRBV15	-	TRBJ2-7	TGTGCCACCAGCACGGACGGCTACGAGCAGTACTTC	CATSTDGYEQYF
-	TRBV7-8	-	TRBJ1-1	TGTGCCAGCAGCTTAGCGACAGAGATGAACACTGAAGCTTTCTTT	CASSLATEMNTEAFF
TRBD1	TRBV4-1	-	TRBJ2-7	TGCGCCAGCAGCGTCCGGGACAGGCTCGAGCAGTACTTC	CASSVRDRLEQYF
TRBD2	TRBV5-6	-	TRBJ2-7	TGTGCCAGCAGCTATGGACTAGCGGAGCCCTACGAGCAGTACTTC	CASSYGLAEPYEQYF